This T cell receptor (beta chain) was retrieved from a study of early T cells in non-severe SARS-CoV-2 infection. Study results and caveats: Private and CD4 specificities were missed by VDJdb matching, which favored anti-spike CD8 responses.

Each single cDNA molecule received a unique molecular identifier. TCRdb redid the calling of the 5' RACE reads with MiXCR, one entry per CDR3 protein. The sample records over 60,000 distinct CDR3 sequences, about an eighth being singletons. Many counts were recorded for this clonotype. What it recognizes is unknown. Losses at the gene ends were 4 bases for V and 3 bases for J; bases not matched to a gene: 2. This CDR3 contains 14 residues. In germline, CDR1 is SGHTA, CDR2 FQGTGA. The rearrangement links TRBV7-3 to TRBJ2-5, with 10 positions matching TRBD2. The clonotype was recovered from an adult who was a healthcare worker with PCR-confirmed SARS-CoV-2 infection or an uninfected control (not recorded which). Sequencing was performed on whole blood. CDR3 sequence: CASSSGLAEETQYF. CDR3 DNA sequence: TGTGCCAGCAGCTCCGGACTAGCGGAAGAGACCCAGTACTTC. The full variable domain, its missing parts supplied by reference TRBV7-3 and TRBJ2-5, is GAGVSQTPSNKVTEKGKYVELRCDPISGHTALYWYRQSLGQGPEFLIYFQGTGAADDSGLPNDRFFAVRPEGSVSTLKIQRTERGDSAVYLCASSSGLAEETQYFGPGTRLLVL.